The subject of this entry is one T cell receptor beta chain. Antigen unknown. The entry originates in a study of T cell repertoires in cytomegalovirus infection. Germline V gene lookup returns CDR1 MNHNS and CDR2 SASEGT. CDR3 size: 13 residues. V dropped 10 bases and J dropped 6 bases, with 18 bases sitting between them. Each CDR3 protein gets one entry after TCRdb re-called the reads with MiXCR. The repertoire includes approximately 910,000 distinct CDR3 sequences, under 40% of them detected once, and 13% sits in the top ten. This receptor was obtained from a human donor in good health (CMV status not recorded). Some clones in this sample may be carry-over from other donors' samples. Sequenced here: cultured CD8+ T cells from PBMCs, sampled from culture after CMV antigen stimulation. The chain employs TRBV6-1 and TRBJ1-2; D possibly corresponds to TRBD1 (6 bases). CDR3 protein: CATLEAGAHGYTF. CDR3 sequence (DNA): TGTGCCACCCTCGAGGCAGGGGCGCATGGCTACACCTTC.